The clone carrying this T cell receptor beta chain was detected many times. Its antigen is unknown. This record belongs to a study of early T cells in non-severe SARS-CoV-2 infection. Study details: It was bulk RNA from unsorted whole blood that was sequenced, and the chains were unpaired. The study, taken as a whole, reports: In VDJdb matching, anti-spike CD8 responses were favored while private and CD4 specificities went missing.

Attached unique molecular identifiers marked individual cDNA molecules. TCRdb itself ran the 5' RACE reads through MiXCR, one entry per CDR3 protein. The sample lists about 30,000 distinct CDR3 sequences, approximately 5.2% seen once, with approximately 3.5% in the top ten. The CDR3 totals 19 residues. V dropped 1 base and J dropped 0; count of bases not matched to a gene: 9. Per germline, CDR1 KGHSH and CDR2 LQKENI. The source material was whole blood. The source is an adult who was a healthcare worker with PCR-confirmed SARS-CoV-2 infection or an uninfected control (not recorded which). The chain links TRBV18 to TRBJ2-1; 10 nucleotides line up with TRBD2. CDR3 nucleotides: TGTGCCAGCTCACCACTTGATAGGACTAGCGGAAGCTCCTACAATGAGCAGTTCTTC. The encoded protein is CASSPLDRTSGSSYNEQFF.